This is a list of T cell receptor beta chains from one sample in a study of cytomegalovirus exposure and HLA in healthy donors. TCRdb's copy holds only in-frame clones and misses some; the assay was immunoSEQ multiplex PCR. This repertoire includes some 130,000 clones. Specimen: PBMCs. All receptors derive from a middle-aged woman in good health and CMV-seropositive. Both conserved end residues are part of each CDR3. A D gene is named only where the DNA matches it firmly.

J	D	V	DNA	CDR3
TRBJ1-5	TRBD1	TRBV28	TGTGCCAGCGCGCGAATTCCGGGACAGACATTATATAGCAATCAGCCCCAGCATTTT	CASARIPGQTLYSNQPQHF
TRBJ2-1	NA	TRBV5-4	TGTGCCAGCAGCCCACCATCCCCTAGCGGAGGGGGGGAGCAGTTCTTC	CASSPPSPSGGGEQFF
TRBJ2-1	NA	TRBV5-4	TGTGCCAGCAAAATCAGGGGGGAGCCCTACAATGAGCAGTTCTTC	CASKIRGEPYNEQFF
TRBJ2-7	NA	TRBV21-1	TGTGCCAGCAGCAAAGATGGGGACAGGGCCAACGAGCAGTACTTC	CASSKDGDRANEQYF
TRBJ1-5	NA	TRBV15	TGTGCCACCAGCAGACAGGGGTATAGCAATCAGCCCCAGCATTTT	CATSRQGYSNQPQHF
TRBJ2-1	TRBD1	TRBV29-1	TGCAGCGTTGGTGGGGAACAGGGGGTCGGCAATGAGCAGTTCTTC	CSVGGEQGVGNEQFF
TRBJ1-3	NA	TRBV7-2	TGTGCCAGCAGCTTCGGGGACTCAGGGAACACCATATATTTT	CASSFGDSGNTIYF
TRBJ2-1	NA	TRBV6-5	TGTGCCAGCAGCCCACCCGGACTATTAAATGAGCAGTTCTTC	CASSPPGLLNEQFF
TRBJ1-3	TRBD1	TRBV23-1	TGCGCCAGCAGGCCTCCGGGACAGCTTGGAAACACCATATATTTT	CASRPPGQLGNTIYF
TRBJ2-7	TRBD2	TRBV2	TGTGCCAGCAGTGCTGGGACTACCTACGAGCAGTACTTC	CASSAGTTYEQYF